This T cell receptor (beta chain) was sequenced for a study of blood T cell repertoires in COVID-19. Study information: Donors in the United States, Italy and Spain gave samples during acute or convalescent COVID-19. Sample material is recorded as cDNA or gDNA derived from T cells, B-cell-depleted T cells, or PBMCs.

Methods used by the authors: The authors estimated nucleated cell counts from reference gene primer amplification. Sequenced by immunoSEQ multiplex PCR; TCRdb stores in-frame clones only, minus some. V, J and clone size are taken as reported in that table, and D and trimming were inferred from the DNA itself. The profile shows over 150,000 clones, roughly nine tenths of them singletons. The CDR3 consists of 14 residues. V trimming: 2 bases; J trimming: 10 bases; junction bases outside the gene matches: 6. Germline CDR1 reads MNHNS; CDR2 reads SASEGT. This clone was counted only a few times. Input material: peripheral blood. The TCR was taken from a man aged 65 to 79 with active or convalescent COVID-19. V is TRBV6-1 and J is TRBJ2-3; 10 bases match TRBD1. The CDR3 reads CASSENWDRGAQYF. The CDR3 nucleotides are TGTGCCAGCAGTGAAAATTGGGACAGGGGTGCGCAGTATTTT.